Below, 8 T cell receptor beta chains from the same sample are listed, as sequenced in a study of response to subunit inactivated influenza vaccine. TCRdb reprocessed the RT-PCR reads via MiXCR and lists one record per CDR3 protein. The sample carries about 160,000 distinct CDR3 sequences, approximately 10% recorded once. Here the sequenced sample was non-naive T cells sorted from PBMCs, taken roughly 45 days after vaccination. The source of these receptors is a man over 45 who received an inactivated influenza vaccine.

At least ten counts were recorded for this clonotype. Here the CDR3 reads CASSLRDLPYNEQFF. The DNA for the CDR3 is TGTGCCAGCAGCCTTCGAGACCTACCCTACAATGAGCAGTTCTTC. This chain uses TRBV3-1 with TRBJ2-1; the D is unclear. Looked up from germline, CDR1 is LGHDT and CDR2 is YNNKEL (reference sequence). Trimming removed 4 bases from V and 2 bases from J, with 12 bases in between. This CDR3 has 15 residues.

The gene calls are TRBV6-2 or TRBV6-3 and TRBJ2-6; D call uncertain. The ends were cut back, 6 bases at V and 0 bases at J, with 12 bases in the middle. Per the germline V gene, CDR1 is MNHEY and CDR2 is SVGEGT. This CDR3 spans 16 amino acids. CDR3 nucleotides: TGTGCCAGCAGCCCCCCGAGGTACTCTGGGGCCAACGTCCTGACTTTC. Translating it yields CASSPPRYSGANVLTF.

This clonotype has ten or more counts. The chain links TRBV7-2 to TRBJ2-6; possibly TRBD2 for D (5 bases). Trimming took 3 bases from V and 4 from J, leaving 16 bases between them. The CDR3 runs to 17 residues. Germline-derived CDR1 and CDR2 are SGHTA and FQGNSA. The CDR3 DNA reads as TGTGCCAGCAGCTTGGGGTCGGGGTCAGGAGGGGCCAACGTCCTGACTTTC. Its protein product is CASSLGSGSGGANVLTF. The full variable domain, with the rest looked up from reference TRBV7-2 and TRBJ2-6, is GAGVSQSPSNKVTEKGKDVELRCDPISGHTALYWYRQSLGQGLEFLIYFQGNSAPDKSGLPSDRFSAERTGGSVSTLTIQRTQQEDSAVYLCASSLGSGSGGANVLTFGAGSRLTVL.

This clonotype was seen ten or more times. The rearrangement uses TRBV6-2 or TRBV6-3 and TRBJ2-5; 8 nucleotides agree with TRBD2. The length of the CDR3 is 14 residues. Germline V gives CDR1 MNHEY, CDR2 SVGEGT. V was clipped by 6 bases and J by 4 bases; unmatched bases: 7. The CDR3 loop reads CASSFTGTRETQYF. The CDR3 coding sequence is TGTGCCAGCAGCTTCACCGGGACTAGAGAGACCCAGTACTTC.

The J gene is TRBJ2-3, the V gene TRBV3-1, with D possibly TRBD2 on 5 matching bases. V lost 1 base to trimming and J lost 8 bases, with 10 bases between them. The CDR3 covers 13 residues. Germline-derived CDR1 and CDR2 are LGHDT and YNNKEL (reference sequence). CDR3 protein: CASSQGSVVTQYF. The CDR3 DNA sequence: TGTGCCAGCAGCCAAGGTAGCGTGGTTACGCAGTATTTT.

This chain uses TRBV6-2 or TRBV6-3 with TRBJ1-2, with a tentative D call TRBD1 (6 bases). This CDR3 spans 15 amino acids. Germline V lookup: CDR1 MNHEY, CDR2 SVGEGT. The ends were cut back, 5 bases at V and 6 bases at J, with 19 bases in the middle. The chain's CDR3 is CASSKNPTGINGYTF. The CDR3 DNA is TGTGCCAGCAGTAAAAACCCGACAGGAATTAATGGCTACACCTTC.

V usage is TRBV20-1 and J usage is TRBJ2-5; TRBD1 aligns across 7 bases. CDR1 and CDR2 from the germline V gene are DFQATT and SNEGSKA (reference sequence). The CDR3 has 14 residues. Unmatched junction bases numbered 7, after V lost 6 bases and J lost 0 bases. In nucleotides, the CDR3 is TGCAGTGCACGCAACAGGGGATACCAAGAGACCCAGTACTTC. Amino acid sequence: CSARNRGYQETQYF.

The chain recombines TRBV5-8 with TRBJ1-6, with a possible D match to TRBD1 (5 bases). With 3 bases removed from V and 10 bases from J, the gap between germline ends came to 14 bases. This CDR3 is 14 amino acids long. From germline, CDR1 is SGHTS and CDR2 YDEGEE. The CDR3 here is CASSYRDGMSPLHF. In DNA, the CDR3 is TGTGCCAGCAGCTACCGGGACGGGATGTCACCCCTCCACTTT.